The 11 T cell receptor beta chains listed next were all sequenced from one sample in a study of blood T cell repertoires in COVID-19. Profiling relied on immunoSEQ multiplex PCR, and the TCRdb table lists in-frame clones only, not all of them. The data contain tens of thousands of clones, roughly four fifths of them singletons. Sequencing input: peripheral blood. Receptors were obtained from a human donor in a cohort sampled during active COVID-19.

The chain employs TRBV28 and TRBJ1-6, with 12 bases fitting TRBD1. Germline loops: CDR1 MDHEN, CDR2 SYDVKM. CDR3 length equals 17 residues. The J segment lost 7 bases and the V segment lost 7 bases, leaving 11 bases of the junction unmatched. The CDR3 sequence: CASKPWGQGASNSPLHF. The DNA for the CDR3 is TGTGCCAGCAAACCCTGGGGACAGGGGGCTTCGAATTCACCCCTCCACTTT.

This chain uses TRBV2 with TRBJ1-4; D is perhaps TRBD1 (6 bases). CDR1 SNHLY and CDR2 FYNNEI come from the germline V gene. Trimming removed 0 bases from V and 5 bases from J, with 13 bases in between. The CDR3 is 16 amino acids. Here the CDR3 reads CASSEARRGRNEKLFF. The CDR3 coding sequence is TGTGCCAGCAGTGAAGCCCGCAGGGGAAGGAATGAAAAACTGTTTTTT.

V is TRBV2 and J is TRBJ2-5; 11 nucleotides line up with TRBD2. This CDR3 contains 14 residues. The germline V gene has CDR1 SNHLY and CDR2 FYNNEI. J was trimmed by 2 bases and V by 8 bases; bases with no gene match: 4. Here the CDR3 DNA reads TGTGCCAGCCGTAGCGGGGGGGGACAAGAGACCCAGTACTTC. Translated, it gives CASRSGGGQETQYF.

The DNA of the CDR3 is TGTGCCAGCAGCCCCCGGGGCCTTTGGGAGGTGGACCAGTACTTC. This sequence encodes CASSPRGLWEVDQYF. The chain links TRBV9 to TRBJ2-5, with D possibly matching TRBD2 (6 bases). V was pared by 4 bases and J by 10 bases, with 23 bases between. The CDR3 has 15 amino acids. Germline V gene sequence: CDR1 SGDLS, CDR2 YYNGEE.

This chain uses TRBV5-5 with TRBJ2-5, with D possibly being TRBD1 (6 bases). The ends were cut back, 0 bases at V and 4 bases at J, with 7 bases in the middle. Per the germline V gene, CDR1 is SGHKS and CDR2 is YYEKEE (reference sequence). CDR3 length equals 13 residues. The CDR3 DNA sequence: TGTGCCAGCAGCTTGGTACAGGGAGAGACCCAGTACTTC. Amino acid sequence: CASSLVQGETQYF.

This chain links TRBV12-3 or TRBV12-4 with TRBJ1-3, with no clear D. The V end lost 10 bases, the J end lost 9 bases, and 19 bases lay between the germline ends. The CDR3 is 13 amino acids. CDR3 amino acids: CATQPSHGGTIYF. CDR3 bases: TGTGCCACCCAACCCTCACATGGCGGCACCATATATTTT.

The chain uses TRBV2 and TRBJ2-7, with TRBD1 identical over 9 bases. Losses at the gene ends were 8 bases for V and 3 bases for J; bases not matched to a gene: 8. This CDR3 comprises 14 residues. Germline CDR1 is SNHLY and CDR2 is FYNNEI. The CDR3 reads CASAPRTGDYEQYF. The CDR3 bases are TGTGCCAGCGCTCCCCGGACAGGGGACTACGAGCAGTACTTC.

The chain combines TRBV5-4 with TRBJ2-5, with 10 positions matching TRBD1. Germline V gene lookup returns CDR1 SGHNT and CDR2 YYREEE (reference sequence). After removal of 0 bases from V and 4 bases from J, the junction contained 6 bases not matched to a gene. There are 16 residues in the CDR3. Written as DNA, the CDR3 is TGTGCCAGCAGCTTGGGGGGGGACAGGGGCAGAGAGACCCAGTACTTC. Encoded protein: CASSLGGDRGRETQYF. Complete variable domain (other parts from reference TRBV5-4 and TRBJ2-5): ETGVTQSPTHLIKTRGQQVTLRCSSQSGHNTVSWYQQALGQGPQFIFQYYREEENGRGNFPPRFSGLQFPNYSSELNVNALELDDSALYLCASSLGGDRGRETQYFGPGTRLLVL.

The chain links TRBV11-2 to TRBJ1-1; weak D call: TRBD1 (5 bases). Germline V gene sequence: CDR1 SGHAT, CDR2 FQNNGV. V dropped 3 bases and J dropped 6 bases, with 14 bases sitting between them. The CDR3 has 14 residues. The CDR3 spells CASSLPSGLAEAFF. CDR3 sequence (DNA): TGTGCCAGCAGCTTGCCGTCAGGGTTGGCTGAAGCTTTCTTT.

In this sample, this clone turned up a few times. V gene TRBV11-2 combines with J gene TRBJ1-4; the match to TRBD1 covers 7 bases. CDR1 and CDR2 (germline): SGHAT, FQNNGV. This CDR3 region has 15 residues. J was trimmed by 8 bases and V by 6 bases; bases with no gene match: 12. The CDR3 nucleotides are TGTGCCAGCAGTTCCCGGACAGGTGACACCGAAAAACTGTTTTTT. Translation gives CASSSRTGDTEKLFF.

The DNA of the CDR3 is TGTGCCAGCAGCTTAGAGACAGGGGGGACTGAAGCTTTCTTT. Its protein is CASSLETGGTEAFF. The V call is TRBV11-2, the J call TRBJ1-1, with 9 nucleotides matching TRBD1. The V gene's germline CDR1 is SGHAT and CDR2 FQNNGV. This CDR3 comprises 14 residues. V gave up 0 bases and J gave up 5 bases; unmatched junction bases: 1.